This T cell receptor (beta chain) was retrieved from a study of T cells in Graves' hyperthyroidism and ophthalmopathy (dated by TCRdb to about 2019). Some background on the complete study: Peripheral blood samples were taken at initial diagnosis, before any treatment was given. For training and testing, the 95 to 100 patients in the discovery cohort were randomly divided in a 7:3 ratio. TCR Vbeta CDR3 sequencing of roughly 140 peripheral blood samples (43 ophthalmopathy, 75 to 85 hyperthyroidism and some 17 progressor patients) is reported in the paper. Once sampling was done, hyperthyroidism patients were given methimazole at a starting dose of 30 mg daily, whereas ophthalmopathy patients were given high-dose intravenous methylprednisolone. In about six Graves' hyperthyroidism patients, the study also compared T-cell repertoires from thyroid tissue with T-cell repertoires from blood. An independent validation cohort of about 19 hyperthyroidism patients and over 15 patients who later progressed to ophthalmopathy tested prospective prediction of ophthalmopathy. To identify distinguishing TCR V-J signatures, a discovery cohort of 90 to 100 patients was used, comprising 43 with Graves' ophthalmopathy and some 60 with stable Graves' hyperthyroidism.

The TCR beta CDR3 regions were amplified from RNA transcripts. A first-round RT-PCR of the TCR CDR3 used the HTBI primer set with the Qiagen OneStep RT-PCR kit. Libraries were constructed in a second round of multiplex PCR, after which size selection and purification were performed. Libraries were sequenced paired-end with 100 bp reads on an Illumina HiSeq2000. In the original analysis: SOAPnuke was used to process the raw data, removing reads that contained adapters or uncalled bases, had a mean Phred below 15, or lacked an exact match to the constant primer or identifier. High-quality paired reads were merged using COPE v1.2.5, and each unique nucleotide sequence was defined as a clonotype. MiTCR v1.1 was used to align clonotypes to the IMGT TRBV, TRBD and TRBJ reference segments. Analysis was restricted to V-J combinations with a frequency above 0.0001, which covered over 98% of repertoires. The TCS score was defined as F50 (clonal expansion) divided by E x V (chaos), with BLOSUM62-based TCRdist calculated between CDR3 peptides within each V-J. Welch's t-statistics and random forest reduced 500 to 550 V-J features to roughly 13, which were used in a naive Bayes classifier (R e1071). TCRdb took the public reads, trimmed them with fastp at Q25, ran MiXCR for clone calling and kept in-frame beta chains. Rows with a matching CDR3 protein are joined into one entry that keeps the most common DNA and genes. The V and J calls come from TCRdb's annotation, not from the publication. The sample yields under 250,000 distinct CDR3 sequences; approximately 24% were counted once. Jointly, the top ten make up approximately 32% of the sample.

This clonotype was picked up many times. What this receptor recognizes is not known. No per-base quality is available; no much larger clone lies one base away. Ophthalmopathy patients had moderately to severely active disease, with a Clinical Activity Score of 3 or more, a NOSPECS grade of 4 or more, and a disease duration of less than 3 months. Exclusion was applied to patients with uncontrolled infections, other autoimmune diseases, pregnancy or lactation. Diagnoses relied on clinical symptoms, serum thyroxine and TRAb, thyroid ultrasound and orbital computed tomography. PBMCs were separated from 10 ml of fresh peripheral blood using Ficoll-Paque density gradient centrifugation. Trizol reagent was used to extract total RNA, and RNA quality was then checked on an Agilent 2100 Bioanalyzer. The full study reports these points: Sample size was not statistically predetermined, and investigators were not blinded to group allocation. Ophthalmopathy was separated from stable hyperthyroidism by a 13 V-J signature model, with 85% to 90% sensitivity and approximately 81% specificity obtained in cross-validation and 80%/75% obtained in testing. Most expanded thyroid clonotypes (frequency above 0.001) were also detected in blood, suggesting blood repertoires may reflect thyroid immune responses. In validation, the model predicted progression to ophthalmopathy with 60% to 71% sensitivity and about 72% specificity, a median of roughly seven months before onset.

CDR3 length: 14 amino acids, cysteine to phenylalanine. The sequence is cut down to CDR3 DNA, 42 bases in frame from base 1. In the germline V gene (reference sequence), CDR1 corresponds to SGHKS and CDR2 to YYEKEE. V loses 2 bases, J loses 2 bases, and the germline ends lie 11 bases apart. The source of this sequence is a woman aged 40 to 50 with Graves' ophthalmopathy. Recombination linked TRBV5-5 to TRBJ2-7, with TRBD2 tentatively as D gene (5 bases match). The sequenced sample consisted of blood. In nucleotides, the sequence is TGTGCCAGCAGCTTCGGCGGGCTTACCTACGAGCAGTACTTC. It is translated as CASSFGGLTYEQYF.